This T cell receptor (beta chain) was sequenced in a study of T-cell reconstitution after alpha-beta-depleted transplantation in children. Preparation of the TCRbeta library was carried out with unique molecular identifiers. One entry per CDR3 protein results from TCRdb running MiXCR on the PCR reads. This repertoire shows about 400,000 distinct CDR3 sequences, 10% to 15% found once; its top ten account for around 4.5%. In this sample, this clonotype turned up many times. The sample was PBMCs, taken from the stem cell graft. This sequence was found in a human donor who donated a stem cell graft to a child with Fanconi anemia.

CDR3 bases: TGCAGCGTTCGGGGAGGACAGGGGGTCGATGAGCAGTTCTTC. Its translation: CSVRGGQGVDEQFF. The rearrangement joins TRBV29-1 to TRBJ2-1, with 10 bases matching TRBD1. Germline CDR1 reads SQVTM; CDR2 reads ANQGSEA. V dropped 5 bases and J dropped 8; count of bases not matched to a gene: 9. The CDR3 loop spans 14 amino acids.